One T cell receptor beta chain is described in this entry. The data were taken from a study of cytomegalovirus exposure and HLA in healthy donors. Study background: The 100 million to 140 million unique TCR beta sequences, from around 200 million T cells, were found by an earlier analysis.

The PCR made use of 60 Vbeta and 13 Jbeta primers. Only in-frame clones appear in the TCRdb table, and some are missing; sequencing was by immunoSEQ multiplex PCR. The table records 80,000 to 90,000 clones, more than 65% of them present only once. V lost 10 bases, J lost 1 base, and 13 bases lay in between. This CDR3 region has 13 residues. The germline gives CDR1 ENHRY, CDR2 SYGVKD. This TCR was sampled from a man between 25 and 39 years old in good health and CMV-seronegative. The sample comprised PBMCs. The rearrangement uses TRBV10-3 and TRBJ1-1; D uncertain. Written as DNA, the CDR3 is TGTGCCACCCTAGGAAACAAGAACACTGAAGCTTTCTTT. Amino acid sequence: CATLGNKNTEAFF.